Listed below are T cell receptor beta chains from one sample, sequenced in a study of shared clonotypes between healthy human individuals. Using immunoSEQ multiplex PCR, the repertoire was profiled, and TCRdb retains in-frame clones only, with some absent. The sample includes about half a million clones, less than 80% seen only once; the top ten take around 12%. Sequenced material: PBMCs. Source of these receptors: a woman aged 40 to 49 in good health. Some clones in this sample may be carry-over from other donors' samples. Both conserved end residues are part of each CDR3. A D gene is named only where the DNA matches it firmly. Rows give clone size only sometimes, using once, few, many, or a class for an expanded clone.

>-|TRBV7-2|TRBD2|TRBJ2-3
CASSLGGGASDFTDTQYF
TGTGCCAGCAGCTTGGGGGGAGGGGCTAGCGACTTCACAGATACGCAGTATTTT
>few|TRBV28|TRBD1|TRBJ2-3
CASSRKTGASTDTQYF
TGTGCCAGCAGTCGGAAGACAGGGGCTAGCACAGATACGCAGTATTTT
>-|TRBV7-2|-|TRBJ1-2
CASRRRREENYGYTF
TGTGCCAGCAGACGACGCCGGGAAGAGAACTATGGCTACACCTTC
>-|TRBV10-3|-|TRBJ2-3
CAISGGAARGTDTQYF
TGTGCCATCAGTGGAGGGGCCGCGAGGGGCACAGATACGCAGTATTTT
>-|TRBV7-8|TRBD1|TRBJ2-7
CASSPGQGGNEQYF
TGTGCCAGCAGCCCAGGACAGGGTGGCAACGAGCAGTACTTC
>-|TRBV5-1|TRBD2|TRBJ2-7
CASSGTAGTYEQYF
TGCGCCAGCAGCGGAACAGCGGGGACCTACGAGCAGTACTTC
>-|TRBV4-3|-|TRBJ1-1
CASSQDRAAMNTEAFF
TGCGCCAGCAGCCAAGATAGGGCAGCCATGAACACTGAAGCTTTCTTT
>-|TRBV6-1|TRBD2|TRBJ2-7
CASRPSGGDYEQYF
TGTGCCAGCAGACCTAGCGGGGGAGACTACGAGCAGTACTTC
>-|TRBV28|TRBD2|TRBJ2-7
CASSIPPGLAGSLSSYEQYF
TGTGCCAGCAGTATACCTCCGGGACTAGCGGGATCTTTGAGCTCCTACGAGCAGTACTTC
>few|TRBV6-1|-|TRBJ2-7
CASSGERFYEQYF
TGTGCCAGCAGTGGAGAACGGTTCTACGAGCAGTACTTC
>-|TRBV6-5|TRBD2|TRBJ2-1
CASSYSRLAGSNEQFF
TGTGCCAGCAGTTACTCGAGACTAGCGGGATCTAATGAGCAGTTCTTC
>-|TRBV19|-|TRBJ2-3
CASSIEDTQYF
TGTGCCAGTAGTATCGAAGATACGCAGTATTTT
>many|TRBV28|-|TRBJ1-4
CASSSEEFMTWSTNEKLFF
TGTGCCAGCAGTTCCGAGGAATTTATGACATGGAGCACTAATGAAAAACTGTTTTTT
>-|TRBV7-2|-|TRBJ2-6
CASSPGGSGANVLTF
TGTGCCAGCAGCCCAGGGGGGTCTGGGGCCAACGTCCTGACTTTC
>-|TRBV9|TRBD2|TRBJ2-3
CASSVGAGGPTDTQYF
TGTGCCAGCAGCGTAGGGGCGGGAGGGCCGACAGATACGCAGTATTTT
>-|TRBV19|-|TRBJ2-3
CASSMTGGTDTQYF
TGTGCCAGTAGTATGACAGGCGGCACAGATACGCAGTATTTT
>-|TRBV27|TRBD1|TRBJ2-1
CASSFTPNPGQAYNEQFF
TGTGCCAGCAGTTTTACCCCCAACCCGGGACAGGCCTATAATGAGCAGTTCTTC
>once|TRBV19|-|TRBJ2-7
CASSMSGAYYEQYF
TGTGCCAGTAGTATGAGCGGAGCATACTACGAGCAGTACTTC
>-|TRBV5-1|TRBD2|TRBJ2-5
CASSPGTSGETQYF
TGCGCCAGCAGCCCTGGGACTAGCGGGGAGACCCAGTACTTC
>-|TRBV6-5|-|TRBJ2-1
CASSLGPYNEQFF
TGTGCCAGCAGCCTCGGCCCCTACAATGAGCAGTTCTTC
>-|TRBV4-3|-|TRBJ2-7
CASSQRLLETYEQYF
TGCGCCAGCAGCCAACGACTACTAGAGACCTACGAGCAGTACTTC
>-|TRBV9|TRBD2|TRBJ2-2
CASSVVPSGKYTGELFF
TGTGCCAGCAGCGTAGTGCCTAGCGGGAAATACACCGGGGAGCTGTTTTTT
>-|TRBV5-1|TRBD1|TRBJ2-7
CASSPDRVSYEQYF
TGCGCCAGCAGCCCCGACAGGGTCTCCTACGAGCAGTACTTC
>-|TRBV28|-|TRBJ1-3
CASSHRAGNTIYF
TGTGCCAGCAGTCACAGGGCTGGAAACACCATATATTTT